One and the same sample provided the 16 T cell receptor beta chains below, sequenced in a study of shared T cell receptors in the human thymus. The protocol was immunoSEQ multiplex PCR, while the TCRdb copy is restricted to in-frame clones and leaves out a portion. Here the sample spans hundreds of thousands of clones, approximately 88% being singletons. The sample also formed part of further work on human thymus T cells.

Input material: thymocytes. Receptors were obtained from a boy under two years old with a congenital heart defect.

The chain combines TRBV4-1 with TRBJ2-7; 7 bases are a match to TRBD1. Per the germline V gene, CDR1 is MGHRA and CDR2 is YSYEKL. V lost 2 bases and J lost 3; bases outside the gene matches: 16. CDR3 length: 18 amino acids. In nucleotides, the CDR3 is TGCGCCAGCAGCCAATTTCCCAATGAGACAGGGTTCTGCTACGAGCAGTACTTC. Protein: CASSQFPNETGFCYEQYF.

The V call is TRBV7-9, the J call TRBJ2-7, with 14 bases aligning to TRBD2. Germline lookup yields CDR1 SEHNR and CDR2 FQNEAQ (reference sequence). Trimming took 4 bases from V and 3 from J; bases not matched to a gene: 11. CDR3 length equals 18 residues. CDR3 region: CASSSKPGLAGVNYEQYF. The CDR3 DNA reads as TGTGCCAGCAGCTCCAAACCGGGACTAGCGGGAGTTAACTACGAGCAGTACTTC.

The rearrangement uses TRBV5-7 and TRBJ1-1; 8 bases map to TRBD1. TRBV5-7 is placed among ORFs of uncertain function. Trimming cost V 2 bases and J 0 bases; bases outside gene matches: 3. The CDR3 length is 15 residues. CDR3 nucleotides: TGTGCCAGCAGCTTTACAGGGGGAGTGAACACTGAAGCTTTCTTT. Its translation: CASSFTGGVNTEAFF.

The chain is built from TRBV27 and TRBJ2-2; TRBD1 matches 9 bases. The CDR3 covers 16 residues. The V and J ends lost 6 bases and 7 bases, in that order; junction bases with no gene match: 12. CDR1 and CDR2 (germline): MNHEY, SMNVEV (reference sequence). The CDR3 DNA sequence: TGTGCCAGCAGAAGACGGACAGGGGACGAAGACGGGGAGCTGTTTTTT. Translation gives CASRRRTGDEDGELFF.

The genes are TRBV11-3 and TRBJ2-1, with 9 bases lining up with TRBD2. The V gene's germline CDR1 is SGHNT and CDR2 YENEEA. This CDR3 comprises 18 residues. The ends lost 7 bases at V and 3 bases at J; junction bases unmatched: 16. For the CDR3, the DNA is TGTGCCAGCAAATTAAGGGCTTTGACTAGCGGAAACTACAATGAGCAGTTCTTC. It specifies CASKLRALTSGNYNEQFF.

For this clone: At one boundary the junction diverges from the germline segment, which might be a read error. The chain recombines TRBV7-7 with TRBJ2-2; possibly TRBD2 for D (6 bases). The CDR3 loop spans 14 amino acids. The germline gives CDR1 SSHAT, CDR2 FNYEAQ (reference sequence). Written as DNA, the CDR3 is TGTGCTAGCAGCTTAGATGGGGGGACCGGGGAGCTGTTTTTT. Translated, it gives CASSLDGGTGELFF.

This chain connects TRBV18 to TRBJ1-5; TRBD1 matches 9 bases. The trim removed 6 bases at V and 6 bases at J, leaving 9 bases unmatched. The CDR3 has 15 residues. Germline CDR1 and CDR2: KGHSH and LQKENI. CDR3 sequence: CASSSGQGRSQPQHF. The CDR3 nucleotides read TGTGCCAGCTCCTCTGGACAGGGGAGGTCTCAGCCCCAGCATTTT.

The chain couples TRBV28 to TRBJ2-7; TRBD2 might be the D (6 bases). Per germline, CDR1 MDHEN and CDR2 SYDVKM. This CDR3 contains 11 residues. With 7 bases removed from V and 3 bases from J, the gap between germline ends came to 7 bases. CDR3: CASNGGYEQYF. The CDR3 coding sequence is TGTGCCAGCAACGGGGGCTACGAGCAGTACTTC.

In its sample, this clone was seen a few times. V is TRBV4-1 and J is TRBJ2-7; the match to TRBD1 covers 11 bases. CDR3 length equals 16 residues. Germline V gives CDR1 MGHRA, CDR2 YSYEKL. The V and J ends lost 2 bases and 2 bases, in that order; junction bases with no gene match: 5. This chain's CDR3 is CASSQPGTGGPYEQYF. The DNA for the CDR3 is TGCGCCAGCAGCCAACCGGGGACAGGGGGTCCCTACGAGCAGTACTTC.

The chain joins TRBV10-1 to TRBJ2-7; TRBD1 agrees at 7 bases. V shed 7 bases, J shed 3 bases, and the junction held 6 bases outside the gene matches. The CDR3 has 13 residues. Per germline, CDR1 WNHNN and CDR2 SYGVQD (reference sequence). CDR3 residues: CASTHRGHYEQYF. Here the CDR3 DNA reads TGCGCCAGCACCCACAGGGGCCACTACGAGCAGTACTTC.

This clone was seen a handful of times. V gene TRBV5-5 combines with J gene TRBJ1-3; D gene uncertain. Germline V CDR1 and CDR2: SGHKS, YYEKEE (reference sequence). V was clipped by 0 bases and J by 7 bases, with 8 bases between them. CDR3 length: 13 residues. DNA of the CDR3: TGTGCCAGCAGCTTGGAGCCCACTAACACCATATATTTT. Translated, it gives CASSLEPTNTIYF.

This chain links TRBV7-9 with TRBJ2-3; 9 bases map to TRBD2. Germline V gene data show CDR1 as SEHNR and CDR2 as FQNEAQ (reference sequence). This CDR3 contains 15 residues. V lost 2 bases to trimming and J lost 8 bases; unmatched junction nucleotides: 8. The CDR3 coding sequence is TGTGCCAGCAGCTTACCAGCGGGAGGCGGGGGTACGCAGTATTTT. Protein product: CASSLPAGGGGTQYF.

Turning to this clone: Within the sample, other DNA sequences also encode this same CDR3. This chain uses TRBV5-4 with TRBJ2-1; 9 nucleotides align to TRBD2. V shed 0 bases and J 4 bases; nucleotides not matched to a gene: 2. This CDR3 is 15 amino acids long. The germline V gene encodes CDR1 SGHNT and CDR2 YYREEE (reference sequence). This CDR3 is CASSLGREGYNEQFF. The CDR3 coding sequence is TGTGCCAGCAGCTTGGGGCGGGAGGGATACAATGAGCAGTTCTTC.

V usage is TRBV6-6 and J usage is TRBJ1-1, with TRBD1 matching 8 bases. Germline CDR1 is MNHNY and CDR2 is SVGAGI (reference sequence). With 7 bases clipped from V and 8 bases from J, the junction kept 12 bases outside the gene matches. The CDR3 totals 14 residues. The CDR3 region has the DNA TGTGCCAGCAATACTACTCAGGGGGCGCGGGAAGCTTTCTTT. Protein product: CASNTTQGAREAFF.

The chain employs TRBV27 and TRBJ2-2; no reliable D call. This CDR3 spans 15 amino acids. V was trimmed by 3 bases and J by 1 base, leaving 9 bases between them. Germline V gene sequence: CDR1 MNHEY, CDR2 SMNVEV (reference sequence). The CDR3 sequence is CASSFSAWNTGELFF. In DNA form, the CDR3 reads TGTGCCAGCAGTTTTTCCGCGTGGAACACCGGGGAGCTGTTTTTT.

The V gene is TRBV7-9, the J gene TRBJ2-7; maybe TRBD2 (5 bases). This CDR3 is built from 16 residues. Germline V gene sequence: CDR1 SEHNR, CDR2 FQNEAQ (reference sequence). The germline V and J ends were trimmed by 8 bases and 0 bases, with 20 bases remaining between them. DNA of the CDR3: TGTGCCAGCTCGAAACTAGAAGGACCAAGCTCCTACGAGCAGTACTTC. Translating gives CASSKLEGPSSYEQYF.